This T cell receptor (beta chain) was sequenced during a study of identifying expanded T cells in peripheral blood. General study points: Over two and four weeks, about 15 and 19 clones changed, versus 1.2 between replicates. Roughly two-week clone count variance significantly increased as total template count grew.

From germline, CDR1 is MNHEY and CDR2 SVGAGI. This CDR3 has 13 residues. V was clipped by 6 bases and J by 4 bases, with 12 bases between them. Points on this clone: The antigen is not known.

No infections or other immune events were documented during collection. The table came from immunoSEQ multiplex PCR; TCRdb's copy has only in-frame clones and leaves some out. Of around 100,000 clones listed, over 80% are singletons. The chain couples TRBV6-5 to TRBJ1-1; tentative D call: TRBD1 (5 bases). This clonotype was obtained from a person aged 18-69 years in good health. The sequencing sample was made of blood. The CDR3 sequence: CASSFDSSTEAFF. The CDR3 DNA sequence: TGTGCCAGCAGCTTCGACAGTAGCACTGAAGCTTTCTTT.